Described below is a single T cell receptor beta chain sequence and its context. The data derive from a study of blood T cell repertoires in COVID-19. Study-wide context: Acute and convalescent COVID-19 specimens originated in the United States, Italy and Spain.

V shed 6 bases and J 4 bases; nucleotides not matched to a gene: 23. This CDR3 spans 21 amino acids. Germline lookup yields CDR1 KGHSH and CDR2 LQKENI. In the source study's methods: Reference gene primer amplification yielded estimated nucleated cell counts. The table came from immunoSEQ multiplex PCR; TCRdb's copy has only in-frame clones and leaves some out. V and J calls and clone size are given by that table; D and trimming were obtained from the DNA. The profile shows about 430,000 clones, more than 70% of them singletons. Researchers sorted participants into cohorts using their self-reported clinical history.

This receptor was obtained from a woman under 30 who had been exposed to COVID-19. The chain joins TRBV18 to TRBJ2-7, with 14 bases lining up with TRBD2. Sequencing was done on a sample of PBMCs or T cells enriched from blood (not recorded which). The CDR3 loop is CASSPASKLGTSGSSVYEQYF. The CDR3 nucleotides read TGTGCCAGCTCGCCGGCATCCAAACTGGGGACTAGCGGGAGCAGTGTGTACGAGCAGTACTTC.